This TCR beta chain was profiled in a study of T cells after yellow fever vaccination (dated 2019 in TCRdb). Study-wide context: The SMART-Seq v4 Ultra Low Input RNA kit was used to prepare libraries from fractions with low cell numbers. To track T-cell clones before and after primary and booster YFV17D yellow fever vaccination, bulk TCR alpha and beta repertoires were sequenced longitudinally. Bulk PBMC replicates and cell subsets were isolated from blood drawn at multiple timepoints before and after both primary and secondary immunization. Two healthy male donors, one aged 18 to 30 and one aged 30 to 40 years, were included in the cohort.

Sequencing relied on an Illumina NovaSeq 6000. TCR cDNA was synthesized by 5'RACE template switching, through which a universal primer site and unique molecular identifiers were introduced. Priming of cDNA synthesis was performed from both the TCR alpha and TCR beta constant segments. Library amplification used two PCR steps, and the second PCR step added sample barcodes and sequencing adapters. Sequencing of the libraries was done on either Illumina HiSeq 2500 (2x100 bp) or NovaSeq (2x150 bp). As for the authors' bioinformatics: Demultiplexing of reads and collapsing into UMI consensus sequences were performed with MIGEC, and V(D)J alignment was carried out with MiXCR. Using edgeR on replicate PBMC samples, clonotypes were called vaccine-responding if FDR was below 0.01 and the log2 fold change was above 5 up to day 15. CD4 or CD8 identity was assigned to each bulk clonotype according to whether the clonotype was present at higher abundance in the sequenced CD4 repertoire or the sequenced CD8 repertoire. Clones were called with MiXCR by TCRdb after fastp trimmed the public reads at Q25, and only in-frame beta chains were retained. For every CDR3 protein sequence, its rows merge into one entry that carries the most common genes and DNA. These V and J calls derive from TCRdb rather than the authors' analysis. Present in this sample are about 340,000 distinct CDR3 sequences, around an eighth of which were seen just once. 3% to 4% of the sample is in the top ten clones.

The CDR3 contains 14 residues, cysteine and phenylalanine counted. Solely the CDR3 DNA is kept, with 42 bases framed from the first base. Based on the germline V gene (reference sequence), the CDR1 and CDR2 sequences are DFQATT and SNEGSKA. V is reduced by 3 bases and J by 2 bases, leaving a spacing of 13 bases between them. Study-level results and caveats: A small fraction of clonotypes appeared in both the CD4 and CD8 compartments, likely as a result of convergent recombination. Because the study included only a couple of donors, the extent to which the findings can be generalized is limited. Most clones expanded after primary vaccination (roughly 96% of CD4 and roughly 91% of CD8) were re-detected after the booster, suggesting that broad memory maintenance occurred. Because abundant contaminating clonotypes from the bulk population could be contained in FACS-sorted repertoires, computational filtering was required. Compared with the primary T-cell response, the secondary T-cell response was weaker but faster, peaking on day 5 rather than day 15.

The treatment or condition label, as the study defines it: live attenuated yellow fever vaccine strain. PBMCs were isolated from peripheral blood using a standard Ficoll-Paque protocol. Dynabeads CD4 and CD8 positive selection kits were used to isolate the CD4 and CD8 T-cell fractions. RNA was extracted with TriZol from bulk PBMCs, CD4 and CD8 fractions, and dextramer-positive and dextramer-negative fractions. This clonotype was recorded a few times. Its antigen remains undetermined. No base quality information exists; no much larger clone differs at one position. The TCR was taken from a man aged 18 to 30 who received the YFV17D yellow fever vaccine. The sample was CD4+ T cells sorted from PBMCs, taken 15 days after the yellow fever booster vaccination. The sequence links TRBV20-1 to TRBJ1-1; the D gene cannot be resolved reliably. The nucleotide sequence reads as follows: TGCAGTGCTAGTGGCCTAGAAGGAAACACTGAAGCTTTCTTT. Protein translation: CSASGLEGNTEAFF.